The present T cell receptor beta chain was sequenced within a study of cytotoxic CD8 clonotypes in ibrutinib-treated CLL. Whole-study context: The patients comprised 10 to 12 relapsed/refractory and roughly 15 treatment-naive cases, some 18 IGHV unmutated. General study results and limits: Shared public clonotypes were rare, and on treatment they either got smaller or stayed the same.

Trimming cost V 0 bases and J 4 bases, with 15 bases left between them. Germline CDR1 is SGDLS and CDR2 is YYNGEE. The CDR3 sequence is 16 residues long. Comments on this clone: No antigen is known for it.

Some clones are missing from TCRdb's copy, which holds only in-frame ones; the method was immunoSEQ multiplex PCR. The sample carries around 70,000 clones, approximately 87% recorded once. The chain is built from TRBV9 and TRBJ2-3; D possibly corresponds to TRBD2 (5 bases). The starting material was PBMCs, obtained after 24 months of ibrutinib treatment. This clonotype was sampled from a human donor with chronic lymphocytic leukemia. In DNA form, the CDR3 reads TGTGCCAGCAGCGTAGCTGTCTCAGTGCGGGCAGATACGCAGTATTTT. It specifies CASSVAVSVRADTQYF.